The rows below give T cell receptor beta chains drawn from one sample of a study of cytotoxic CD8 clonotypes in ibrutinib-treated CLL. The repertoire was sequenced with immunoSEQ multiplex PCR; TCRdb's copy has only in-frame clones and lacks some. The sample holds approximately 140,000 clones, roughly 77% seen once. Specimen: PBMCs, collected after 12 months of ibrutinib treatment. All receptors derive from a human donor with chronic lymphocytic leukemia. The CDR3 runs from the conserved cysteine through the conserved F or W. A D gene is named only where the DNA matches it firmly. Expanded clones are given a class, and other clones once, few, many or no size at all.

v_gene	j_gene	d_gene	abundance	CDR3nt	CDR3aa
TRBV27	TRBJ1-5	NA	once	TGTGCCAGCAGTTTCCGGCAGGGGCATCAGCCCCAGCATTTT	CASSFRQGHQPQHF
TRBV5-1	TRBJ1-2	NA	NA	TGCGCCAGCAGCTTGGCTAGGGAGGGAGATGGCTACACCTTC	CASSLAREGDGYTF
TRBV10-3	TRBJ1-3	TRBD1	NA	TGTGCCATCAGAGAGAGACAGGGGCACTCTGGAAACACCATATATTTT	CAIRERQGHSGNTIYF
TRBV7-7	TRBJ2-5	NA	NA	TGTGCTAGCAGCCTGGGCGGGGCGGGCAGCCTGTGGGAGACCCAGTACTTC	CASSLGGAGSLWETQYF
TRBV7-3	TRBJ1-1	TRBD1	NA	TGTGCCAGCAGCTTAATCGGTAGGGGGCATGAGAACACTGAAGCTTTCTTT	CASSLIGRGHENTEAFF
TRBV10-3	TRBJ2-1	NA	NA	TGTGCCATCAGTGAGTTAGGACCCAACAATGAGCAGTTCTTC	CAISELGPNNEQFF
TRBV19	TRBJ2-7	TRBD2	NA	TGTGCCAGTAGTTATAGCGGGGTATACTACGAGCAGTACTTC	CASSYSGVYYEQYF
TRBV19	TRBJ2-1	NA	few	TGTGCCAGTAGTATTCGGATCTACAATGAGCAGTTCTTC	CASSIRIYNEQFF
TRBV18	TRBJ2-4	NA	NA	TGTGCCAGCTCACCGGCAGGGTCGGCAGGAAACATTCAGTACTTC	CASSPAGSAGNIQYF
TRBV13	TRBJ2-1	TRBD1	NA	TGTGCCAGCAGCTTGACAGGGACCCCCAATGAGCAGTTCTTC	CASSLTGTPNEQFF
TRBV7-6	TRBJ2-2	NA	NA	TGTGCCAGCAGCCAGGGCCTCGCTGGGGAGCTGTTTTTT	CASSQGLAGELFF
TRBV29-1	TRBJ1-2	NA	NA	TGCAGCGTTGAAGGGGACGGGGTTGAGGACGGCTACACCTTC	CSVEGDGVEDGYTF
TRBV7-9	TRBJ2-1	NA	NA	TGTGCCAGCAGCGAGAGGGGAAATGAGCAGTTCTTC	CASSERGNEQFF
TRBV19	TRBJ2-1	TRBD1	once	TGTGCCAGTAGTATTGATGCCGGACAGGGGAGGGATGAGCAGTTCTTC	CASSIDAGQGRDEQFF
TRBV27	TRBJ2-1	NA	once	TGTGCCAGCAGTTCCCAATCGAGGGGGGGCAGAAATGAGCAGTTCTTC	CASSSQSRGGRNEQFF
TRBV28	TRBJ2-5	NA	NA	TGTGCCAGCAGTCCCGACACGCGGGAGACCCAGTACTTC	CASSPDTRETQYF
TRBV19	TRBJ1-5	TRBD1	few	TGTGCCAGTAGTACCGGGACAGTTAGCAATCAGCCCCAGCATTTT	CASSTGTVSNQPQHF
TRBV18	TRBJ1-4	TRBD1	NA	TGTGCCAGCTCACCACAGAGACAGGGGTATGAAAAACTGTTTTTT	CASSPQRQGYEKLFF
TRBV5-1	TRBJ2-7	NA	NA	TGCGCCAGCAGCCAGGACACACCCCGGTACGAGCAGTACTTC	CASSQDTPRYEQYF